This record covers a single TCR beta chain. Its antigen is not known. These data are taken from a study of T cell repertoires in cytomegalovirus infection. Overall study: CMV infection and matching HLA type were both indicated by public TCR beta signatures.

Study-wide results and limits: HLA-C-restricted CMV clonotypes gave the most frequent clonotype in two of eight donors.

Each CDR3 protein gets one entry after TCRdb re-called the reads with MiXCR. Among about 740,000 distinct CDR3 sequences listed, 30% to 40% were seen once. This specimen consisted of cultured PBMCs, obtained from culture after CMV antigen stimulation. The sequence was collected from a human donor in good health (CMV status not recorded). Some clones in this sample may be carry-over from other donors' samples.

For the CDR3, the DNA is TGTGCCAGCAGCCTTCGAAGGATGGTAGCTTTCTTT. Translated, it gives CASSLRRMVAFF. The chain has TRBV5-6 and TRBJ1-1; D gene ambiguous. This CDR3 is built from 12 residues. V lost 4 bases to trimming and J lost 10 bases, with 14 bases between them. CDR1 and CDR2 from the germline V gene are SGHDT and YYEEEE.